Below, 4 T cell receptor beta chains from the same sample are listed, as sequenced in a study of blood T cell repertoires in COVID-19. Repertoires were generated with immunoSEQ multiplex PCR, while TCRdb's copy carries only in-frame clones and drops some. The sample yields some 270,000 clones, approximately 86% seen once. The sequencing input was peripheral blood. Every receptor here comes from a human donor with COVID-19, enrolled during active disease. The donor label of this sample is uncertain.

The genes are TRBV7-2 and TRBJ1-1; TRBD1 is a possible D gene (6 bases). The CDR3 has 16 amino acids. V was shortened by 7 bases and J by 3 bases, with 21 bases between the two germline ends. Germline V gives CDR1 SGHTA, CDR2 FQGNSA. CDR3 in DNA: TGTGCCAGCACCCGGGGTGGGGGCAGAGGGGACACTGAAGCTTTCTTT. This sequence encodes CASTRGGGRGDTEAFF.

As regards this clone: This sample includes further DNA sequences coding for the same CDR3. The chain joins TRBV28 to TRBJ1-2, with D maybe TRBD1 (5 bases). The V gene lost 6 bases and the J gene lost 4 bases, with 9 bases spanning the gap. The germline CDR1 and CDR2 sequences are MDHEN and SYDVKM. This CDR3 has 12 amino acids. The CDR3: CASRGDSYGYTF. CDR3 coding DNA: TGTGCCAGCAGAGGGGATAGCTATGGCTACACCTTC.

The chain has TRBV27 and TRBJ2-7, with a weak D call TRBD1 (6 bases). The CDR3 has 16 residues. The germline CDR1 and CDR2 sequences are MNHEY and SMNVEV (reference sequence). V shed 8 bases and J shed 0 bases, with 20 bases lying between them. CDR3 nucleotide sequence: TGTGCCAGCGGATTTTGGACCGGACAGAGCTCCTACGAGCAGTACTTC. Its translation is CASGFWTGQSSYEQYF.

This clone appeared a few times. Germline and junction disagree at one end, which may indicate a read error. V is TRBV4-1 and J is TRBJ1-1; 7 bases match TRBD1. Germline CDR1 and CDR2: MGHRA and YSYEKL. The CDR3 sequence is 15 residues long. The CDR3 loop is CASSKEGTVSTEAFF. The CDR3 DNA reads TGCGCCAGCAGCAAAGAAGGGACAGTATCGACTGAAGCTTTCTTT.